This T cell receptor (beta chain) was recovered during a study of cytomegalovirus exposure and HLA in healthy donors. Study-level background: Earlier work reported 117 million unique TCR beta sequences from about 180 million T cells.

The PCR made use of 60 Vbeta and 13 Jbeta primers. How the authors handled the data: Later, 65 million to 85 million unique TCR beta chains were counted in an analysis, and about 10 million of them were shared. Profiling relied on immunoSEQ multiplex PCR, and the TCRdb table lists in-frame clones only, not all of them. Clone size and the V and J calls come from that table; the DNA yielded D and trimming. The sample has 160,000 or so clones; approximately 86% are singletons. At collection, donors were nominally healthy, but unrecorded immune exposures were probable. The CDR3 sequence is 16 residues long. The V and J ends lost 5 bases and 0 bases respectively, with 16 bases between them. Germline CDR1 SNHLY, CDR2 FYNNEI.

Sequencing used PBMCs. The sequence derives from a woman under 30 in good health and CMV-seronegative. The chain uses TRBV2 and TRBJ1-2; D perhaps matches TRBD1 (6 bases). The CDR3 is CASSPGEGGANYGYTF. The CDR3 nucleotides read TGTGCCAGCAGTCCCGGGGAAGGGGGAGCTAACTATGGCTACACCTTC.